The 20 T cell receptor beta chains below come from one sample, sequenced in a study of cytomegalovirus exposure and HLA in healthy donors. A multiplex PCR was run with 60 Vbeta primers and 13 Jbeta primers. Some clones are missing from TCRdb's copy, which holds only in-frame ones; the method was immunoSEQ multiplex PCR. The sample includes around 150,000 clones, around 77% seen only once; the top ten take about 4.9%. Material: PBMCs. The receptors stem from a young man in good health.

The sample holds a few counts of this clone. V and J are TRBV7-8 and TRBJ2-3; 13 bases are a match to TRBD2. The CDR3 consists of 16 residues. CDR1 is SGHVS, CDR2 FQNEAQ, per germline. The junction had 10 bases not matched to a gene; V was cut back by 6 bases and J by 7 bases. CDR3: CASSSGTSGTSYTQYF. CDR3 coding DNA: TGTGCCAGCAGTTCCGGGACTAGCGGGACCTCGTATACGCAGTATTTT.

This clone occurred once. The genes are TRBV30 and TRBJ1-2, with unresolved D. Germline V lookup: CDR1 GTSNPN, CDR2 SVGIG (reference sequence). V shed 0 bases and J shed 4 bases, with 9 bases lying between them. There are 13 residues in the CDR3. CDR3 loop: CAWSVIGGYGYTF. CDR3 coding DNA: TGTGCCTGGAGTGTAATTGGCGGCTATGGCTACACCTTC. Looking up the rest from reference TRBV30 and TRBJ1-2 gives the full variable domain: SQTIHQWPATLVQPVGSPLSLECTVEGTSNPNLYWYRQAAGRGLQLLFYSVGIGQISSEVPQNLSASRPQDRQFILSSKKLLLSDSGFYLCAWSVIGGYGYTFGSGTRLTVV.

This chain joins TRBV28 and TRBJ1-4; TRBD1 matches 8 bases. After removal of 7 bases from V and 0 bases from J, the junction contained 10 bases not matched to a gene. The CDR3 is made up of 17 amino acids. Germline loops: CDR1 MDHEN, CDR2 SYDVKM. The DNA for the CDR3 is TGTGCCAGCATGCAGGGGGCATACCCTGCAACTAATGAAAAACTGTTTTTT. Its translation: CASMQGAYPATNEKLFF.

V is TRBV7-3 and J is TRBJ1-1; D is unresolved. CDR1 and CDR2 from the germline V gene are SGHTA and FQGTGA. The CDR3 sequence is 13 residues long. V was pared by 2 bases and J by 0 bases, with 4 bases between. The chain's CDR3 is CASSLSMNTEAFF. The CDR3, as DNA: TGTGCCAGCAGCTTATCCATGAACACTGAAGCTTTCTTT.

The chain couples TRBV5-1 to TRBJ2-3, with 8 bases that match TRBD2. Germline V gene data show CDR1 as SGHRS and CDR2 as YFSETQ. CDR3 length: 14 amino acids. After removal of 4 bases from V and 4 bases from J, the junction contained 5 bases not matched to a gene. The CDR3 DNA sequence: TGCGCCAGCAGCCCAGGACTAGCCCCAGATACGCAGTATTTT. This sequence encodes CASSPGLAPDTQYF.

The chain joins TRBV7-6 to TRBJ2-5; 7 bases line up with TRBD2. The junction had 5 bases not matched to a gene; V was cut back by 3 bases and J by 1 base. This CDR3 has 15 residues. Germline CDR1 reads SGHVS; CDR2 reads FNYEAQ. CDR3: CASSLFSGGQETQYF. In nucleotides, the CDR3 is TGTGCCAGCAGCTTGTTCTCGGGAGGCCAAGAGACCCAGTACTTC.

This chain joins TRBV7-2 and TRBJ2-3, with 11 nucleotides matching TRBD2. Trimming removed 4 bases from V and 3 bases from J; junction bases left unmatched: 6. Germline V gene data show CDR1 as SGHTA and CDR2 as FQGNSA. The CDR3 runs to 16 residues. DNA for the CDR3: TGTGCCAGCAGCTCCCGGACTAGCGGGTTGACAGATACGCAGTATTTT. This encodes CASSSRTSGLTDTQYF.

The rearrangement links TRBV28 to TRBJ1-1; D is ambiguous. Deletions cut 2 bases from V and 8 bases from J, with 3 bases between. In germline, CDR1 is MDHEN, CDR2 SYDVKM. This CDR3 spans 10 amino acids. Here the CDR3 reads CASSLLEAFF. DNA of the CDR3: TGTGCCAGCAGTTTACTGGAAGCTTTCTTT.

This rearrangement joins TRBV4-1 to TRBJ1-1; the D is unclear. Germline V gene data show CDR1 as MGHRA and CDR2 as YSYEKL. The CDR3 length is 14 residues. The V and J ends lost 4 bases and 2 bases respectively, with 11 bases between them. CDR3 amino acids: CASSPGVANTEAFF. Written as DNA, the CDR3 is TGCGCCAGCAGCCCAGGTGTGGCAAACACTGAAGCTTTCTTT.

The chain's CDR3 is CAWGEGGRQYF. CDR3 sequence (DNA): TGTGCCTGGGGGGAGGGCGGGAGGCAGTACTTC. The chain recombines TRBV30 with TRBJ2-7, with 7 nucleotides matching TRBD2. Germline trimming cut 5 bases from V and 9 bases from J; bases unmatched to any gene: 7. The CDR3 runs to 11 residues. Germline V gene sequence: CDR1 GTSNPN, CDR2 SVGIG (reference sequence).

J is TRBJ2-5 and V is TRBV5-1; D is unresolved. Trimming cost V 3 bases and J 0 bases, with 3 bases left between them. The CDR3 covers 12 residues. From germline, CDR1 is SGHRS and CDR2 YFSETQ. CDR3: CASSSYQETQYF. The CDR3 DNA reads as TGCGCCAGCAGCTCGTACCAAGAGACCCAGTACTTC.

This chain's CDR3 is CASSDQGKGGPDTEAFF. CDR3 bases: TGTGCCAGCTCGGACCAGGGAAAAGGGGGCCCCGACACTGAAGCTTTCTTT. This chain connects TRBV18 to TRBJ1-1; 7 bases are shared with TRBD1. With 6 bases clipped from V and 3 bases from J, the junction kept 16 bases outside the gene matches. Looked up from germline, CDR1 is KGHSH and CDR2 is LQKENI. The CDR3 loop spans 17 amino acids.

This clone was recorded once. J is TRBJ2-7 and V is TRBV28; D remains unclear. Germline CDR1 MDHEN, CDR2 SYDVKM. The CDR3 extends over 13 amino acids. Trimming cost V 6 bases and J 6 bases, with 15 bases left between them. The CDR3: CASRRPQSGEQYF. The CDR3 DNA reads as TGTGCCAGCAGGCGACCCCAGTCGGGCGAGCAGTACTTC.

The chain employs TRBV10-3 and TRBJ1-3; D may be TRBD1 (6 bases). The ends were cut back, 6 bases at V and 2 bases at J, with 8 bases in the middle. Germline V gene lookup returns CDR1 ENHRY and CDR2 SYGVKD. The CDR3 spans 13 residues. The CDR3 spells CAIRAGAGNTIYF. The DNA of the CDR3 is TGTGCCATCAGGGCAGGGGCTGGAAACACCATATATTTT.

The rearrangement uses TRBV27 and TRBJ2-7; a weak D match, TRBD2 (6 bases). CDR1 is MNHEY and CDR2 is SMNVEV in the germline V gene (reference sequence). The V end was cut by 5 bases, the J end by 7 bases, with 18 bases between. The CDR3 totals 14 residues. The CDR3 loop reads CASSPGTALSEQYF. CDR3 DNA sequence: TGTGCCAGCAGTCCTGGGACTGCCTTGAGTGAGCAGTACTTC.

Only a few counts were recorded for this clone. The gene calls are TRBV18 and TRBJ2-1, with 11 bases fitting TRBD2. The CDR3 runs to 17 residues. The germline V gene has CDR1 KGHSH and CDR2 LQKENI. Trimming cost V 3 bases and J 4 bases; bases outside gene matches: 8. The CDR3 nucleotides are TGTGCCAGCTCACCCCGTTTACTAGCGGGGGCATACAATGAGCAGTTCTTC. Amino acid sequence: CASSPRLLAGAYNEQFF.

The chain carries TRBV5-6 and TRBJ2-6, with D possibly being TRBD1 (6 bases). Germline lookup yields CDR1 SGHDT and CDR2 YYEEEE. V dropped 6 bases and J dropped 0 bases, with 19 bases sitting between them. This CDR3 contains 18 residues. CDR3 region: CASILYQTGISGANVLTF. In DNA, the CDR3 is TGTGCCAGCATCCTGTATCAAACAGGGATCTCTGGGGCCAACGTCCTGACTTTC.

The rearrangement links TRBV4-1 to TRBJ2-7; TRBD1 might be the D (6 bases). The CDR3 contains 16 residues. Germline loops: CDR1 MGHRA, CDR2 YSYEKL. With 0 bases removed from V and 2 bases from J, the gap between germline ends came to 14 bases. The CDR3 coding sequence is TGCGCCAGCAGCCAAGATACTGGGGGCTCTGCCTACGAGCAGTACTTC. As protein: CASSQDTGGSAYEQYF.

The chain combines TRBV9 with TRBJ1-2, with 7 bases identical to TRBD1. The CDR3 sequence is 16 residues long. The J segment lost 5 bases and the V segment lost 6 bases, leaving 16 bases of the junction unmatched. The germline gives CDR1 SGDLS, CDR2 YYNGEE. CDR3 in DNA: TGTGCCAGCACCGAGGGGACAGTCGGCGTGGGTTATGGCTACACCTTC. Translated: CASTEGTVGVGYGYTF.

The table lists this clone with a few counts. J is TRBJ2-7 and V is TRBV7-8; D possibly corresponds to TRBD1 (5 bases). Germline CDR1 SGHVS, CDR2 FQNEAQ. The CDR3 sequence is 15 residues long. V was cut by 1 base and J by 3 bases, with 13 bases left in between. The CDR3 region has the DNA TGTGCCAGCAGCTTAGAGGCGGACACTTACTACGAGCAGTACTTC. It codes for CASSLEADTYYEQYF. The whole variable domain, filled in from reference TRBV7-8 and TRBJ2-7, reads GAGVSQSPRYKVAKRGQDVALRCDPISGHVSLFWYQQALGQGPEFLTYFQNEAQLDKSGLPSDRFFAERPEGSVSTLKIQRTQQEDSAVYLCASSLEADTYYEQYFGPGTRLTVT.